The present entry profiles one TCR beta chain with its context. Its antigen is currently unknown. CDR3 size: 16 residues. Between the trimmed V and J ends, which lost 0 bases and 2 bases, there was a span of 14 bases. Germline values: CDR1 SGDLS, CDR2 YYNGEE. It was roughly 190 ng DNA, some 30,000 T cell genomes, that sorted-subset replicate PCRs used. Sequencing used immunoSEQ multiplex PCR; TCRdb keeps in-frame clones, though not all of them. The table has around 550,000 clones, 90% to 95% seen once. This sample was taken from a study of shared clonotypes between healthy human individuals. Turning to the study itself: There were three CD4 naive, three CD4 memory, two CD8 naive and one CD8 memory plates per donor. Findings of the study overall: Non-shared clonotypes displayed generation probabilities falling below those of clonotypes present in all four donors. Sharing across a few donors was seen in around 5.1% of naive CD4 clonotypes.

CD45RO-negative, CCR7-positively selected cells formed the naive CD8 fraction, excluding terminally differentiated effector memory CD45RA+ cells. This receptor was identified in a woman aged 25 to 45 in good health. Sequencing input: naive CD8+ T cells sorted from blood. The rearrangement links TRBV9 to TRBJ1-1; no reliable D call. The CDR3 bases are TGTGCCAGCAGCGTAGCTGTATCAGGAGTCAACACTGAAGCTTTCTTT. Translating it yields CASSVAVSGVNTEAFF.